The 5 T cell receptor beta chains reported below all come from one sample, sequenced in a study of STAT5B mutations in CD4+ large granular lymphocyte leukemia (dated by TCRdb to 2022 to 2024). Library preparation used the immunoSEQ multiplex PCR assay. In TCRdb, the immuneACCESS table is reduced to in-frame sequences with V and J assigned. These tables do not hold every clone; where another copy was compared, an unresolved V gene accounts for under half, and the others remain unexplained. The sample table holds 30,000 to 40,000 clones, of which just over 75% were seen once. 6.5% to 9% of the sample lies in the top ten. The sequenced material came from CD4+ T cells from blood buffy coats. The receptors derive from a human donor in good health.

V gene TRBV6-1 combines with J gene TRBJ2-1; no definite D call. This CDR3 contains 15 residues. Trimming shortened V by 0 bases and J by 7 bases, and 13 bases separated the two germline ends. Looked up from germline, CDR1 is MNHNS and CDR2 is SASEGT. The CDR3, as DNA: TGTGCCAGCAGTGAAGCGGTAATAGTGGGGAATGAGCAGTTCTTC. Its translation is CASSEAVIVGNEQFF.

Regarding this clone: Within the sample, other DNA sequences also encode this same CDR3. The chain is built from TRBV27 and TRBJ1-5; D might be TRBD1 (6 bases). This CDR3 is 14 amino acids long. Germline-derived CDR1 and CDR2 are MNHEY and SMNVEV (reference sequence). V gave up 4 bases and J gave up 1 base, with 8 bases separating them. The chain's CDR3 is CASSSQGSNQPQHF. The CDR3 bases are TGTGCCAGCAGTTCCCAGGGGAGCAATCAGCCCCAGCATTTT.

J is TRBJ1-1 and V is TRBV11-3; a weak D match, TRBD1 (5 bases). V lost 6 bases to trimming and J lost 5 bases, with 19 bases between them. The CDR3 consists of 15 residues. Germline V CDR1 and CDR2: SGHNT, YENEEA. Here the CDR3 DNA reads TGTGCCAGCAGTGGGGGGGGTCTCCCAACGACTGAAGCTTTCTTT. Protein sequence: CASSGGGLPTTEAFF.

DNA for the CDR3: TGTGCCAGCAGTCAACTTGGGGGGCCTACCTACGAGCAGTACTTC. It is translated as CASSQLGGPTYEQYF. V usage is TRBV6-1 and J usage is TRBJ2-7; D is tentatively TRBD1 or TRBD2 (6 bases each). Trimming removed 5 bases from V and 2 bases from J, with 16 bases in between. Looked up from germline, CDR1 is MNHNS and CDR2 is SASEGT. CDR3 length equals 15 residues.

This clone was detected only a few times. V and J are TRBV27 and TRBJ2-7; 7 nucleotides agree with TRBD1. The CDR3 is 13 amino acids. V shed 5 bases and J 2 bases; nucleotides not matched to a gene: 3. The germline V gene encodes CDR1 MNHEY and CDR2 SMNVEV (reference sequence). The DNA of the CDR3 is TGTGCCAGCAGTATTGGGACAGCCTACGAGCAGTACTTC. Translated: CASSIGTAYEQYF.